A selection of T cell receptor beta chains follows, all from one sample in a study of T cell changes during pregnancy in multiple sclerosis. Sequencing was performed with immunoSEQ multiplex PCR; in TCRdb, only in-frame clones are kept and a portion is missing. The table shows fewer than 65,000 clones, with 91% occurring only once. Source: peripheral blood, taken in the third trimester of pregnancy. These receptors all stem from a female donor in good health, enrolled as a control in a pregnancy study. CDR3s include the opening cysteine and the closing phenylalanine or tryptophan. Fields, in order: D gene, V gene, CDR3 length, clone size, J gene, CDR3 DNA, CDR3 protein. D genes are given only for firm matches. Size values are once, few and many counts, or a class for expanded clones, and some rows have none.

>TRBD1|TRBV5-1|14|NA|TRBJ1-1
TGCGCCAGCAGCGAAGGGGGCCTAGTAACTGAAGCTTTCTTT
CASSEGGLVTEAFF
>NA|TRBV11-2|16|NA|TRBJ1-3
TGTGCCAGCAGCCGATCACAGGGACGGGCTGGAAACACCATATATTTT
CASSRSQGRAGNTIYF
>TRBD1|TRBV5-4|15|NA|TRBJ1-2
TGTGCCAGCAGCTTTGAGACAGGGGAAGGCTATGGCTACACCTTC
CASSFETGEGYGYTF
>NA|TRBV7-9|12|NA|TRBJ2-1
TGTGCCAGCAGCGGCGCAGCGAATGAGCAGTTCTTC
CASSGAANEQFF
>NA|TRBV14|17|NA|TRBJ2-5
TGTGCCAGCAGCCAAGGGGCGAGAGTTTGGGACTGGGAGACCCAGTACTTC
CASSQGARVWDWETQYF
>TRBD1|TRBV18|14|NA|TRBJ1-6
TGTGCCAGCTCAACGACAGGGTACGATTCACCCCTCCACTTT
CASSTTGYDSPLHF
>NA|TRBV7-9|16|once|TRBJ1-1
TGTGCCAGCAGCTTAGCGGGCACCCGGGGGTTCAGTAAAGCTTTCTTT
CASSLAGTRGFSKAFF
>TRBD2|TRBV27|15|NA|TRBJ2-1
TGTGCCAGCAGGAGATCGACTAGCGGGAGCGATGAGCAGTTCTTC
CASRRSTSGSDEQFF
>TRBD1|TRBV7-8|14|few|TRBJ1-2
TGTGCCAGCAGCACATCGGGACAGGGGGATGGCTACACCTTC
CASSTSGQGDGYTF
>NA|TRBV7-6|13|NA|TRBJ1-2
TGTGCCAGCAGCTACGACAGGTACTATGGCTACACCTTC
CASSYDRYYGYTF
>NA|TRBV25-1|13|NA|TRBJ1-6
TGTGCCAGCAGTGCCTCACTGGGGCCACCCCTCCACTTT
CASSASLGPPLHF
>NA|TRBV28|16|NA|TRBJ1-1
TGTGCCAGCAGTTTGCGCCGGGACATCGCGAACACTGAAGCTTTCTTT
CASSLRRDIANTEAFF
>NA|TRBV10-2|16|NA|TRBJ1-3
TGCGCCAGCAGACTCGGACAGCTTAGCTCTGGAAACACCATATATTTT
CASRLGQLSSGNTIYF
>NA|TRBV10-3|13|NA|TRBJ1-2
TGTGCCACAGAGGCTAGCGTCTATCTGGGCTACACCTTC
CATEASVYLGYTF
>TRBD1|TRBV30|15|NA|TRBJ2-2
TGTGCCTGGGACACCGGGACAGGGGGAATCGGGGAGCTGTTTTTT
CAWDTGTGGIGELFF
>NA|TRBV6-6|15|NA|TRBJ1-5
TGTGCCAGCAGGGAGACAGGAAATAGCAATCAGCCCCAGCATTTT
CASRETGNSNQPQHF
>NA|TRBV5-1|16|NA|TRBJ2-7
TGCGCCAGCAGCTTGGGGGACTCAACCTTCTCCTACGAGCAGTACTTC
CASSLGDSTFSYEQYF
>TRBD1|TRBV19|14|NA|TRBJ1-1
TGTGCCAGTAGCTGGACAGGTATGAACACTGAAGCTTTCTTT
CASSWTGMNTEAFF
>TRBD1|TRBV2|16|NA|TRBJ1-2
TGTGCCAGCAGTTTTACGACCGGGACAGGGGGCAATGGCTACACCTTC
CASSFTTGTGGNGYTF
>TRBD1|TRBV29-1|14|once|TRBJ1-3
TGCAGCGTTGCAACCGGGACAGCTGGAAACACCATATATTTT
CSVATGTAGNTIYF
>NA|TRBV5-6|14|few|TRBJ1-1
TGTGCCAGCAGCTTGCCCAGTCAGGACACTGAAGCTTTCTTT
CASSLPSQDTEAFF
>TRBD1|TRBV9|16|NA|TRBJ1-1
TGTGCCAGCAGCTCTCGACAGGGACCGTTCGGCACTGAAGCTTTCTTT
CASSSRQGPFGTEAFF
>TRBD1|TRBV5-1|16|NA|TRBJ2-1
TGCGCCAGCAGCTTGGAATTAGGACAGGGGGGGAATGAGCAGTTCTTC
CASSLELGQGGNEQFF
>NA|TRBV9|13|NA|TRBJ1-5
TGTGCCAGCGGACCGGGGGAATACCAGCCCCAGCATTTT
CASGPGEYQPQHF
>NA|TRBV5-1|14|NA|TRBJ2-5
TGCGCCAGCAGCTTGGGGGGGGGCCTAGAGACCCAGTACTTC
CASSLGGGLETQYF
>TRBD1|TRBV6-1|14|NA|TRBJ2-3
TGTGCCAGCAGTTTGGGACAGGAGACTGATACGCAGTATTTT
CASSLGQETDTQYF
>TRBD1|TRBV4-1|14|NA|TRBJ2-1
TGCGCCAGCAGCCAAAGACAGGGGGCGAATGAGCAGTTCTTC
CASSQRQGANEQFF
>NA|TRBV5-1|12|NA|TRBJ2-7
TGCGCCAGCAGCTTGACAGGGACCGAGCAGTACTTC
CASSLTGTEQYF
>TRBD1|TRBV4-1|15|NA|TRBJ1-2
TGCGCCAGCAGCCAGAACCCGGGACAGGGACATGGCTACACCTTC
CASSQNPGQGHGYTF
>TRBD1|TRBV25-1|13|NA|TRBJ1-4
TGTGCCAGCCGGGACAGCAGTAATGAAAAACTGTTTTTT
CASRDSSNEKLFF
>NA|TRBV4-1|14|NA|TRBJ2-2
TGCGCCAGCAGCCGGCCGGGTGGGACCGGGGAGCTGTTTTTT
CASSRPGGTGELFF
>NA|TRBV5-1|14|NA|TRBJ2-3
TGCGCCAGCAGCTTATCTCAGAGCACAGATACGCAGTATTTT
CASSLSQSTDTQYF
>NA|TRBV19|14|NA|TRBJ1-2
TGTGCCAGTACCTCGCGGGGGGAGTCTTATGGCTACACCTTC
CASTSRGESYGYTF
>NA|TRBV11-2|14|NA|TRBJ1-1
TGTGCCAGCAGCTTACCTATCAGGGGAGCCGAAGCTTTCTTT
CASSLPIRGAEAFF
>TRBD1|TRBV5-4|14|NA|TRBJ1-1
TGTGCCAGCAGCCAGGGACAGGGAGGCACTGAAGCTTTCTTT
CASSQGQGGTEAFF
>NA|TRBV30|12|NA|TRBJ1-2
TGTGCCTGGGGACAGCGTAACTATGGCTACACCTTC
CAWGQRNYGYTF
>NA|TRBV4-1|17|NA|TRBJ1-1
TGCGCCAGCAGCCAAGAATTGTCCGGTCTGGTACACACTGAAGCTTTCTTT
CASSQELSGLVHTEAFF
>NA|TRBV30|13|once|TRBJ1-2
TGTGCCTGGAGTGGGGGGCTTGGCTATGGCTACACCTTC
CAWSGGLGYGYTF
>NA|TRBV7-8|14|NA|TRBJ2-3
TGTGCCAGCAGCTTAAGACTAGTCACAGATACGCAGTATTTT
CASSLRLVTDTQYF
>TRBD1|TRBV30|11|NA|TRBJ1-2
TGTGCCGGTGAGGGGGCTGGGGGCTACACCTTC
CAGEGAGGYTF
>TRBD1|TRBV5-6|15|NA|TRBJ2-3
TGTGCCAGCAGCTTTCTCGGGACAGGGGCAGATACGCAGTATTTT
CASSFLGTGADTQYF
>NA|TRBV19|15|NA|TRBJ1-2
TGTGCCAGTAGTATAGTCACAGGGAACAACTATGGCTACACCTTC
CASSIVTGNNYGYTF
>NA|TRBV18|13|NA|TRBJ1-2
TGTGCCAGCTCACCTGAATCCGGCTATGGCTACACCTTC
CASSPESGYGYTF
>NA|TRBV28|17|NA|TRBJ2-5
TGTGCCAGCAGTTATAACTCAGCGGACCGGGCCCCAGAGACCCAGTACTTC
CASSYNSADRAPETQYF
>NA|TRBV2|13|NA|TRBJ1-5
TGTGCCAGCAGTCGAGATAGCAATCAGCCCCAGCATTTT
CASSRDSNQPQHF
>TRBD1|TRBV27|13|NA|TRBJ1-2
TGTGCCAGCAGGGGGACAGGTCTTTATGGCTACACCTTC
CASRGTGLYGYTF
>TRBD1|TRBV27|15|NA|TRBJ2-5
TGTGCCAGCAGTCCGCGGGACAGGGGGCAGGAGACCCAGTACTTC
CASSPRDRGQETQYF